Below, 16 T cell receptor beta chains from the same sample are listed, as sequenced in a study of control samples from healthy donors and cancer patients. Profiling relied on immunoSEQ multiplex PCR, and the TCRdb table lists in-frame clones only, not all of them. Here the sample spans about 170,000 clones, 90% to 95% being singletons. What was sequenced was blood. These receptor sequences come from a young woman in good health.

The chain carries TRBV25-1 and TRBJ1-1; D ambiguous. The germline gives CDR1 MGHDK, CDR2 SYGVNS. The CDR3 contains 13 residues. V was shortened by 2 bases and J by 8 bases, with 12 bases between the two germline ends. The CDR3 region has the DNA TGTGCCAGCAGTGAACCCGGGCTACGAGAAGCTTTCTTT. The encoded protein is CASSEPGLREAFF.

This chain links TRBV27 with TRBJ1-1, with TRBD1 as a possible D gene (5 bases). The CDR3 totals 13 residues. V lost 5 bases to trimming and J lost 1 base, with 8 bases between them. CDR1 is MNHEY, CDR2 SMNVEV, per germline (reference sequence). This CDR3 reads CASSLRANTEAFF. DNA for the CDR3: TGTGCCAGCAGTCTCAGGGCGAACACTGAAGCTTTCTTT.

This sequence joins TRBV5-4 and TRBJ1-6; tentatively, D is TRBD1 (5 bases). The V gene lost 2 bases and the J gene lost 1 base, with 7 bases spanning the gap. The CDR3 sequence is 15 residues long. The germline V gene has CDR1 SGHNT and CDR2 YYREEE (reference sequence). In DNA form, the CDR3 reads TGTGCCAGCAGCTTTGGGGGATCCTATAATTCACCCCTCCACTTT. The encoded protein is CASSFGGSYNSPLHF. The whole variable domain, remainder taken from reference TRBV5-4 and TRBJ1-6, is ETGVTQSPTHLIKTRGQQVTLRCSSQSGHNTVSWYQQALGQGPQFIFQYYREEENGRGNFPPRFSGLQFPNYSSELNVNALELDDSALYLCASSFGGSYNSPLHFGNGTRLTVT.

CDR3 nucleotide sequence: TGTGCCAGCAGTTTAGCAGGGCCCTCTGGAAACACCATATATTTT. It yields the protein CASSLAGPSGNTIYF. The V and J genes are TRBV28 and TRBJ1-3; possibly TRBD1 for D (5 bases). The germline V gene has CDR1 MDHEN and CDR2 SYDVKM. CDR3 size: 15 residues. The V end lost 2 bases, the J end lost 0 bases, and 8 bases lay between the germline ends.

The sample holds a few counts of this clone. The V call is TRBV28, the J call TRBJ1-4; tentatively, D is TRBD1 (5 bases). Germline V CDR1 and CDR2: MDHEN, SYDVKM. V gave up 4 bases and J gave up 4 bases, with 13 bases separating them. The CDR3 is 15 amino acids. DNA of the CDR3: TGTGCCAGCAGTTCCGCAGGGATTCATAATGAAAAACTGTTTTTT. This translates into CASSSAGIHNEKLFF.

This clone was recorded a few times. The chain joins TRBV3-1 (or the pseudogene TRBV3-2) to TRBJ1-5; TRBD1 agrees at 8 bases. The J segment lost 5 bases and the V segment lost 4 bases, leaving 4 bases of the junction unmatched. From germline, CDR1 is LGHDT and CDR2 YNNKEL (reference sequence). The length of the CDR3 is 14 residues. The CDR3 nucleotides read TGTGCCAGCAGCCCGACAGGGGCGCATCAGCCCCAGCATTTT. It is translated as CASSPTGAHQPQHF.

For the CDR3, the DNA is TGTGCCAGCAGCTCCCCGACAGGGGCTGGTGAAGCTTTCTTT. Protein sequence: CASSSPTGAGEAFF. The chain combines TRBV7-8 with TRBJ1-1, with 8 bases identical to TRBD1. J was trimmed by 7 bases and V by 4 bases; bases with no gene match: 8. The germline V gene has CDR1 SGHVS and CDR2 FQNEAQ. This CDR3 is 14 amino acids long.

About this clone itself: The identical CDR3 is also encoded by other nucleotide sequences in the sample. V gene TRBV28 combines with J gene TRBJ1-1; D is perhaps TRBD1 (5 bases). Germline values: CDR1 MDHEN, CDR2 SYDVKM. V shed 3 bases and J shed 4 bases, with 9 bases lying between them. The CDR3 contains 13 residues. This chain's CDR3 is CASSFGGSTEAFF. The CDR3 coding sequence is TGTGCCAGCAGTTTCGGGGGGAGCACTGAAGCTTTCTTT.

J is TRBJ2-1 and V is TRBV28, with 8 bases lining up with TRBD1. V was clipped by 3 bases and J by 9 bases; unmatched bases: 7. The CDR3 covers 14 residues. Germline-derived CDR1 and CDR2 are MDHEN and SYDVKM. This chain's CDR3 is CASSFWQGAAEQFF. The CDR3 DNA follows: TGTGCCAGCAGTTTTTGGCAGGGGGCGGCTGAGCAGTTCTTC.

The chain is built from TRBV14 and TRBJ1-1; no definite D call. CDR3 length: 15 amino acids. The V gene lost 1 base and the J gene lost 6 bases, with 15 bases spanning the gap. The germline V gene encodes CDR1 SGHDN and CDR2 FVKESK. The CDR3 sequence is CASSQVWAPMAEAFF. The CDR3 DNA follows: TGTGCCAGCAGCCAAGTTTGGGCCCCCATGGCTGAAGCTTTCTTT.

The chain carries TRBV9 and TRBJ1-4; the D gene is possibly TRBD1 (5 bases). Germline CDR1 is SGDLS and CDR2 is YYNGEE. CDR3 length: 15 residues. The V end was cut by 0 bases, the J end by 5 bases, with 11 bases between. CDR3 protein: CASSVDPGRNEKLFF. The CDR3 nucleotides read TGTGCCAGCAGCGTAGACCCGGGGCGGAATGAAAAACTGTTTTTT.

With regard to this clone: This same CDR3 is encoded by further DNA sequences in the sample. This sequence joins TRBV7-2 and TRBJ1-2; D gene uncertain. This CDR3 has 13 amino acids. The V end lost 1 base, the J end lost 4 bases, and 7 bases lay between the germline ends. CDR1 SGHTA and CDR2 FQGNSA come from the germline V gene. The CDR3 here is CASSLGRSYGYTF. CDR3 nucleotide sequence: TGTGCCAGCAGCTTAGGAAGGTCCTATGGCTACACCTTC.

The CDR3 DNA is TGTGCCAGCAGGCCACAGCAGAACACTGAAGCTTTCTTT. Its translation is CASRPQQNTEAFF. This sequence joins TRBV6-5 and TRBJ1-1, with D hard to call. The CDR3 spans 13 residues. Between the trimmed V and J ends, which lost 6 bases and 1 base, there was a span of 9 bases. Germline V gene data show CDR1 as MNHEY and CDR2 as SVGAGI.

CDR3 in DNA: TGTGCCAGCAGGCGGGTGTCTACCTCCCGCGGCTACACCTTC. Its translation is CASRRVSTSRGYTF. V usage is TRBV28 and J usage is TRBJ1-2; D not certain. Per the germline V gene, CDR1 is MDHEN and CDR2 is SYDVKM. The V end lost 6 bases, the J end lost 8 bases, and 19 bases lay between the germline ends. CDR3 length equals 14 residues.

The rearrangement links TRBV28 to TRBJ1-2; no reliable D call. The CDR3 covers 13 residues. Germline loops: CDR1 MDHEN, CDR2 SYDVKM. V was cut by 3 bases and J by 1 base, with 6 bases left in between. This chain's CDR3 is CASSLNYNYGYTF. In DNA, the CDR3 is TGTGCCAGCAGTTTGAACTATAACTATGGCTACACCTTC.

Points on this clone: An end of the junction does not agree with germline; a read error may underlie this. This chain uses TRBV11-3 with TRBJ2-1, with a weak D call TRBD2 (6 bases). Germline V CDR1 and CDR2: SGHNT, YENEEA. The CDR3 spans 13 residues. CDR3 residues: CASSSDLASRLIF. For the CDR3, the DNA is TGTGCCAGCAGCTCAGATCTAGCGTCCAGGTTGATCTTC.